The 3 T cell receptor beta chains below come from one sample, sequenced in a study of T cell repertoires in cytomegalovirus infection. TCRdb re-analysed the reads in MiXCR, keeping a single row per CDR3 protein. The sample contains 400,000 or so distinct CDR3 sequences, under 40% of which appear only once. The specimen sequenced was PBMCs. These receptors were obtained from a human donor in good health (CMV status not recorded). Some clones in this sample may be carry-over from other donors' samples.

This clonotype was detected many times. The chain is built from TRBV12-3 or TRBV12-4 and TRBJ1-1, with D possibly matching TRBD1 (5 bases). V was cut by 6 bases and J by 0 bases, with 11 bases left in between. The CDR3 totals 14 residues. This CDR3 is CASRSGRMNTEAFF. CDR3 DNA: TGTGCCAGCAGGTCGGGACGGATGAACACTGAAGCTTTCTTT.

Notes on this clonotype: This could be a read error, since a much larger clone is one nucleotide away. The chain employs TRBV12-3 or TRBV12-4 and TRBJ1-5; 9 bases map to TRBD1. The CDR3 is made up of 15 amino acids. The V segment lost 7 bases and the J segment 6 bases; nucleotides outside the gene matches: 10. As DNA, the CDR3 is TGTGCCAGCACCATAGAACAGGGGGCTGGTCAGCCCCAGCATTTT. Its translation is CASTIEQGAGQPQHF.

This chain uses TRBV5-8 with TRBJ1-6; no clear D. The V end lost 4 bases, the J end lost 7 bases, and 12 bases lay between the germline ends. CDR1 SGHTS and CDR2 YDEGEE come from the germline V gene. The CDR3 has 14 amino acids. The CDR3, as DNA: TGTGCCAGCAGCCCTTCCCAACTAAATTCACCCCTCCACTTT. Residues: CASSPSQLNSPLHF.